This paragraph covers one TCR beta chain sequence. The junction differs from germline at one of its ends, possibly a read error. Alpha and beta chains were covered, as first-strand cDNA relied on TRAV- and TRBV-specific primers. TCR amplification ran 20 PCR cycles using constant-region and V-primer adapter primers. TCRdb passed the reads through MiXCR, listing each CDR3 protein once. This sample has approximately 90,000 distinct CDR3 sequences, with roughly 19% found just once. The sample comes from a study of low-dose radiotherapy and immunotherapy resistance in tumors. Study summary: The regimen for patients comprised intravenous nivolumab 240 mg every two weeks plus intravenous ipilimumab 1 mg/kg every six weeks. Oral administration of aspirin 300 mg daily occurred for four cycles, commencing at cycle 1 day 1.

Time point meaning: before trial treatment. Administered to the donors were nivolumab, ipilimumab, aspirin, low-dose cyclophosphamide and low-dose radiotherapy. The sample in question was PBMCs, obtained before treatment. This sequence was found in a male donor with prostate cancer.

Here the CDR3 reads CASSASGTGAYEQYF. The DNA for the CDR3 is TGTGCCAGCAGCGCATCCGGGACAGGGGCCTACGAGCAGTACTTC. This sequence joins TRBV5-1 and TRBJ2-7, with TRBD1 matching 10 bases. Germline assignment: CDR1 SGHRS and CDR2 YFSETQ. This CDR3 comprises 15 residues.